What follows are 27 T cell receptor beta chains derived from one specimen sequenced in a study of T cell responses to AZD1222 COVID-19 vaccine. This table comes from immunoSEQ multiplex PCR, and its TCRdb copy is limited to in-frame clones, with some not included. The table has 100,000 to 150,000 clones, 80% to 95% seen once. The sample consisted of peripheral blood, taken 28 days after the second AZD1222 dose. The source of these receptors is an adult who received the AZD1222 COVID-19 vaccine.

CDR3 region: CAGEIGDNNYGYTF. CDR3 DNA: TGTGCCGGTGAGATAGGGGACAATAACTATGGCTACACCTTC. The chain employs TRBV6-5 and TRBJ1-2; possibly TRBD1 for D (6 bases). The germline V gene has CDR1 MNHEY and CDR2 SVGAGI. V lost 11 bases to trimming and J lost 1 base, with 17 bases between them. The CDR3 extends over 14 amino acids.

This chain joins TRBV10-3 and TRBJ1-5; a weak D match, TRBD1 (6 bases). Germline V CDR1 and CDR2: ENHRY, SYGVKD. The CDR3 covers 16 residues. V was clipped by 2 bases and J by 9 bases, with 20 bases between them. The CDR3 DNA is TGTGCCATCAGTGAGCCTTACTTGGGGGGCGTGAGGCCCCAGCATTTT. Encoded protein: CAISEPYLGGVRPQHF.

V is TRBV29-1 and J is TRBJ1-1, with D maybe TRBD1 (5 bases). Germline V CDR1 and CDR2: SQVTM, ANQGSEA. This CDR3 has 13 residues. Deletions cut 6 bases from V and 2 bases from J, with 13 bases between. The CDR3 sequence is CSVWGTANTEAFF. The DNA for the CDR3 is TGCAGCGTGTGGGGGACGGCTAACACTGAAGCTTTCTTT.

The chain recombines TRBV10-1 with TRBJ1-4, with D possibly being TRBD1 (5 bases). This CDR3 contains 15 residues. V dropped 5 bases and J dropped 2 bases, with 12 bases sitting between them. Per germline, CDR1 WNHNN and CDR2 SYGVQD (reference sequence). The CDR3 coding sequence is TGCGCCAGCAGTCATGTCAGGGCCACTAATGAAAAACTGTTTTTT. The encoded protein is CASSHVRATNEKLFF.

The V gene is TRBV10-1, the J gene TRBJ2-7, with no clear D. Deletions cut 0 bases from V and 2 bases from J, with 8 bases between. The germline V gene encodes CDR1 WNHNN and CDR2 SYGVQD (reference sequence). This CDR3 spans 14 amino acids. The CDR3 sequence is CASSESVAPYEQYF. In DNA form, the CDR3 reads TGCGCCAGCAGTGAGTCTGTGGCTCCCTACGAGCAGTACTTC.

This chain joins TRBV12-3 or TRBV12-4 and TRBJ2-5; 7 nucleotides line up with TRBD2. V lost 2 bases and J lost 5; bases outside the gene matches: 2. The CDR3 runs to 13 residues. The CDR3 sequence: CASSLFGGETQYF. The CDR3 region has the DNA TGTGCCAGCAGTTTATTCGGGGGGGAGACCCAGTACTTC.

The V call is TRBV5-1, the J call TRBJ1-1; D perhaps matches TRBD1 (5 bases). Deletions cut 0 bases from V and 6 bases from J, with 21 bases between. CDR3 length: 17 residues. Germline V lookup: CDR1 SGHRS, CDR2 YFSETQ. The CDR3 region is CASSLVSGTQGNAEAFF. The CDR3 nucleotides read TGCGCCAGCAGCTTGGTAAGTGGGACTCAGGGAAATGCTGAAGCTTTCTTT.

V is TRBV7-2 and J is TRBJ1-5; D is undetermined. The CDR3 covers 12 residues. Between the trimmed V and J ends, which lost 1 base and 7 bases, there was a span of 5 bases. Germline V gene sequence: CDR1 SGHTA, CDR2 FQGNSA. CDR3 nucleotides: TGTGCCAGCAGCTTAGTCAGACAGCCCCAGCATTTT. Encoded protein: CASSLVRQPQHF.

The chain carries TRBV7-8 and TRBJ2-2; D is undetermined. CDR1 and CDR2 from the germline V gene are SGHVS and FQNEAQ. Trimming left V 5 bases short and J 6 bases short, with 7 bases between. This CDR3 has 12 amino acids. The chain's CDR3 is CASSQYSGELFF. In DNA, the CDR3 is TGTGCCAGCAGCCAATATTCCGGGGAGCTGTTTTTT. The variable domain in full, with the rest retrieved from reference TRBV7-8 and TRBJ2-2, is GAGVSQSPRYKVAKRGQDVALRCDPISGHVSLFWYQQALGQGPEFLTYFQNEAQLDKSGLPSDRFFAERPEGSVSTLKIQRTQQEDSAVYLCASSQYSGELFFGEGSRLTVL.

The chain joins TRBV11-3 to TRBJ2-5, with D perhaps TRBD1 or TRBD2 (5 bases each). The length of the CDR3 is 15 residues. V shed 4 bases and J shed 4 bases, with 16 bases lying between them. Germline V gives CDR1 SGHNT, CDR2 YENEEA. Here the CDR3 reads CASSYGTFLGETQYF. CDR3 sequence (DNA): TGTGCCAGCAGCTACGGGACCTTTTTGGGAGAGACCCAGTACTTC.

The gene calls are TRBV11-2 and TRBJ1-6, with 8 bases identical to TRBD1. V was clipped by 5 bases and J by 0 bases; unmatched bases: 3. The CDR3 contains 16 residues. Looked up from germline, CDR1 is SGHAT and CDR2 is FQNNGV. The CDR3 sequence is CASSPDRVSYNSPLHF. The CDR3 DNA sequence: TGTGCCAGCAGCCCGGACAGGGTCTCCTATAATTCACCCCTCCACTTT.

This sequence joins TRBV9 and TRBJ2-5, with TRBD2 matching 7 bases. The CDR3 has 15 residues. J gave up 4 bases and V 0 bases, and 6 bases lay outside the gene matches. Germline CDR1 and CDR2: SGDLS and YYNGEE. The chain's CDR3 is CASSVVRASGETQYF. CDR3 DNA: TGTGCCAGCAGCGTAGTTAGGGCTAGCGGAGAGACCCAGTACTTC.

The chain carries TRBV5-4 and TRBJ2-3; D not certain. Trimming removed 5 bases from V and 3 bases from J, with 10 bases in between. Germline V gives CDR1 SGHNT, CDR2 YYREEE (reference sequence). The CDR3 spans 13 residues. The CDR3 sequence: CASSLVGTDTQYF. DNA of the CDR3: TGTGCCAGCAGTTTAGTCGGGACAGATACGCAGTATTTT.

This chain's CDR3 is CASSWGQGGFANEKLFF. Here the CDR3 DNA reads TGTGCCAGCAGCTGGGGACAGGGGGGTTTTGCTAATGAAAAACTGTTTTTT. V gene TRBV11-2 combines with J gene TRBJ1-4; TRBD1 aligns across 11 bases. Trimming at V came to 4 bases and at J to 3 bases, leaving 7 bases not matched to a gene. In germline, CDR1 is SGHAT, CDR2 FQNNGV. CDR3 size: 17 residues.

This clone was detected ten times or more. The same CDR3 can be traced to other DNA sequences in this sample. V and J are TRBV5-5 and TRBJ1-2, with D uncertain. Per germline, CDR1 SGHKS and CDR2 YYEKEE (reference sequence). With 2 bases removed from V and 4 bases from J, the gap between germline ends came to 3 bases. The CDR3 has 11 amino acids. The CDR3 nucleotides read TGTGCCAGCAGCTTCCTCTATGGCTACACCTTC. Translating gives CASSFLYGYTF.

This clone occurred a few times. The chain combines TRBV18 with TRBJ1-2, with no clear D. Looked up from germline, CDR1 is KGHSH and CDR2 is LQKENI. This CDR3 is built from 16 residues. V was shortened by 0 bases and J by 0 bases, with 11 bases between the two germline ends. This CDR3 is CASSPPGRPTNYGYTF. The DNA of the CDR3 is TGTGCCAGCTCACCACCAGGGCGCCCTACTAACTATGGCTACACCTTC. Together with reference TRBV18 and TRBJ1-2, the CDR3 gives the full variable domain: NAGVMQNPRHLVRRRGQEARLRCSPMKGHSHVYWYRQLPEEGLKFMVYLQKENIIDESGMPKERFSAEFPKEGPSILRIQQVVRGDSAAYFCASSPPGRPTNYGYTFGSGTRLTVV.

The rearrangement joins TRBV6-5 to TRBJ1-5; D remains ambiguous. The CDR3 sequence is 15 residues long. Trimming took off 3 bases at V and 0 bases at J, with 9 bases between the two ends. Germline V CDR1 and CDR2: MNHEY, SVGAGI. CDR3 in amino acids: CASSYDSSSNQPQHF. As DNA, the CDR3 is TGTGCCAGCAGTTATGATTCAAGTAGCAATCAGCCCCAGCATTTT.

Concerning this clone: Other DNA sequences in the same sample also yield this CDR3. The chain links TRBV5-1 to TRBJ1-1; D gene uncertain. The CDR3 contains 13 residues. From germline, CDR1 is SGHRS and CDR2 YFSETQ. V was pared by 2 bases and J by 1 base, with 6 bases between. The CDR3 region is CASSFSGNTEAFF. The DNA of the CDR3 is TGCGCCAGCAGCTTTTCGGGGAACACTGAAGCTTTCTTT.

The J gene is TRBJ2-2, the V gene TRBV10-3; 9 bases match TRBD2. V shed 8 bases, J shed 5 bases, and the junction held 9 bases outside the gene matches. CDR1 and CDR2 from the germline V gene are ENHRY and SYGVKD. This CDR3 comprises 15 residues. Here the CDR3 reads CAIGLAGELTGELFF. The CDR3 nucleotides are TGTGCCATCGGGTTAGCGGGGGAGCTTACCGGGGAGCTGTTTTTT.

This chain joins TRBV12-3 or TRBV12-4 and TRBJ2-2; D unresolved. CDR3 length: 13 residues. V was shortened by 5 bases and J by 2 bases, with 6 bases between the two germline ends. CDR3 residues: CASSGVNTGELFF. CDR3 in DNA: TGTGCCAGCAGTGGGGTTAACACCGGGGAGCTGTTTTTT.

The V and J genes are TRBV11-2 and TRBJ1-3, with a tentative D call TRBD1 (5 bases). V shed 5 bases and J shed 0 bases, with 11 bases lying between them. The CDR3 sequence is 15 residues long. Germline CDR1 SGHAT, CDR2 FQNNGV. CDR3 sequence reads: CASSPGGTSGNTIYF. CDR3 DNA: TGTGCCAGCAGCCCCGGGGGGACCTCTGGAAACACCATATATTTT.

The J gene is TRBJ1-1, the V gene TRBV6-1; 7 bases are a match to TRBD1. The CDR3 contains 18 residues. Looked up from germline, CDR1 is MNHNS and CDR2 is SASEGT. Trimming at V came to 1 base and at J to 1 base, leaving 12 bases not matched to a gene. The CDR3 nucleotides are TGTGCCAGCAGTGAAGGGGGACAGTCCATTTCGGGGAACACTGAAGCTTTCTTT. This encodes CASSEGGQSISGNTEAFF.

The J gene is TRBJ1-2, the V gene TRBV19; 10 nucleotides match TRBD1. The V gene end was trimmed by 6 bases and the J gene end by 5 bases; junction bases not matched to a gene: 6. Germline CDR1 LNHDA, CDR2 SQIVND (reference sequence). The CDR3 has 14 amino acids. The CDR3 reads CASRNKDRGYGYTF. The CDR3 bases are TGTGCCAGTAGGAACAAGGACAGGGGGTATGGCTACACCTTC.

The chain uses TRBV24-1 and TRBJ1-1, with 7 bases identical to TRBD1. The CDR3 sequence is 15 residues long. Trimming removed 3 bases from V and 4 bases from J; junction bases left unmatched: 7. Germline CDR1 reads KGHDR; CDR2 reads SFDVKD. The CDR3 protein is CATSDPSSGGTEAFF. The CDR3 nucleotides read TGTGCCACCAGTGATCCCAGTTCAGGGGGCACTGAAGCTTTCTTT.

The chain carries TRBV27 and TRBJ1-6; D gene uncertain. V lost 0 bases, J lost 7 bases, and 7 bases lay in between. CDR1 is MNHEY, CDR2 SMNVEV, per germline (reference sequence). The CDR3 runs to 14 residues. The CDR3 spells CASSLSNGNSPLHF. The CDR3 DNA reads as TGTGCCAGCAGTTTATCTAACGGGAATTCACCCCTCCACTTT.

The V call is TRBV19, the J call TRBJ1-1; D not resolved. V dropped 5 bases and J dropped 5 bases, with 15 bases sitting between them. The CDR3 spans 14 residues. Germline loops: CDR1 LNHDA, CDR2 SQIVND (reference sequence). The CDR3 nucleotides are TGTGCCAGTAGTTCTGGGAATGACGGGACTGAAGCTTTCTTT. Its protein is CASSSGNDGTEAFF.

J is TRBJ2-5 and V is TRBV6-2 or TRBV6-3; unclear D gene. The CDR3 extends over 15 amino acids. V was trimmed by 5 bases and J by 4 bases, leaving 17 bases between them. Germline CDR1 MNHEY, CDR2 SVGEGT. CDR3 coding DNA: TGTGCCAGCAGTCTCGAGTCCCATAGAGGAGAGACCCAGTACTTC. The encoded protein is CASSLESHRGETQYF.